This TCR beta chain was identified in a study of blood T cell repertoires in COVID-19. Overall study context: In each case, the material was cDNA or gDNA derived from T cells, B-cell-depleted T cells, or PBMCs.

The length of the CDR3 is 16 residues. Germline V lookup: CDR1 SGHTA, CDR2 FQGNSA. Deletions cut 5 bases from V and 2 bases from J, with 15 bases between. Authors' processing steps: By means of reference gene primer amplification, nucleated cell counts were estimated. The method was immunoSEQ multiplex PCR; TCRdb's version includes in-frame clones alone and lacks a portion of them. V, J and clone size derive from that table, while D and trimming were established from the DNA sequence. The sample shows 390,000 or so clones, roughly 89% of them seen only once. The genes are TRBV7-2 and TRBJ1-4; possibly TRBD1 for D (6 bases). Sequencing was performed on peripheral blood. This receptor was taken from a man aged 18-30 years with active or convalescent COVID-19. The CDR3 DNA follows: TGTGCCAGCAGCCCACGACAGGTTAACACTAATGAAAAACTGTTTTTT. As protein: CASSPRQVNTNEKLFF.